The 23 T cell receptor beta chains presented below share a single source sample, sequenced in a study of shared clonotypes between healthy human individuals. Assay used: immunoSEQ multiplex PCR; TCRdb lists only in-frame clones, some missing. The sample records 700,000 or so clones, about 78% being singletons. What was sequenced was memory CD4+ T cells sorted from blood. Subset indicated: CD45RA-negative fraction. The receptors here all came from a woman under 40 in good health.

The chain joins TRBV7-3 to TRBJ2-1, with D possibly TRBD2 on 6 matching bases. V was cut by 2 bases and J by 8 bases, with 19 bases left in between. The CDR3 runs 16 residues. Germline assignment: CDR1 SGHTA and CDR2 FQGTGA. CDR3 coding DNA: TGTGCCAGCAGCTTACATTCTGGAGGGCCAGGCGATGAGCAGTTCTTC. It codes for CASSLHSGGPGDEQFF.

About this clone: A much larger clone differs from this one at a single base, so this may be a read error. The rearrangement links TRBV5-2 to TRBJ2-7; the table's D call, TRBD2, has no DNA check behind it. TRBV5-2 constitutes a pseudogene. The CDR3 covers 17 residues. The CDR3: CASSQVLPREGRGEQYF. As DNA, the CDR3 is TGTGCCAGCAGCCAAGTACTACCGCGGGAGGGACGAGGCGAGCAGTACTTC.

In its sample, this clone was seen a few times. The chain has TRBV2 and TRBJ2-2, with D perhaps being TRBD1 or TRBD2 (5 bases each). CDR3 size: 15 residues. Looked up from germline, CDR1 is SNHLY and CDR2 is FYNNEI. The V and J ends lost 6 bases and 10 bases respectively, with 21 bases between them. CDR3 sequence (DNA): TGTGCCAGCAGCCCGGAGCTCACGATGGGGGAGGAGCTGTTTTTT. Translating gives CASSPELTMGEELFF.

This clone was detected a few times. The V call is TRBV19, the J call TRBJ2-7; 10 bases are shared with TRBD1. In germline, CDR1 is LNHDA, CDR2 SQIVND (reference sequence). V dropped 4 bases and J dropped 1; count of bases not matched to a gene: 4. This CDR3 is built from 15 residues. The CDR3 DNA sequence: TGTGCCAGTAGTACGCGGACAGGGGGGTCCTACGAGCAGTACTTC. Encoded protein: CASSTRTGGSYEQYF.

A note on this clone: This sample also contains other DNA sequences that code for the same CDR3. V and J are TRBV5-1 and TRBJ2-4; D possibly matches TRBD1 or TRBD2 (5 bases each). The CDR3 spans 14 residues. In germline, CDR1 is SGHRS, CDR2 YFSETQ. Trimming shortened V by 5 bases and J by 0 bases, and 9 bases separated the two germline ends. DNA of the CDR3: TGCGCCAGCAGTCCCGGGACAGCCAAAAACATTCAGTACTTC. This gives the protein CASSPGTAKNIQYF.

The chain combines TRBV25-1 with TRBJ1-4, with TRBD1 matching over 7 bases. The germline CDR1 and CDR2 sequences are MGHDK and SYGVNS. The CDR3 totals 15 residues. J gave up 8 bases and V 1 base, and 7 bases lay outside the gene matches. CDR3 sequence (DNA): TGTGCCAGCAGTGAATTTAAGGGGGCAGGCGAAAAACTGTTTTTT. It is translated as CASSEFKGAGEKLFF.

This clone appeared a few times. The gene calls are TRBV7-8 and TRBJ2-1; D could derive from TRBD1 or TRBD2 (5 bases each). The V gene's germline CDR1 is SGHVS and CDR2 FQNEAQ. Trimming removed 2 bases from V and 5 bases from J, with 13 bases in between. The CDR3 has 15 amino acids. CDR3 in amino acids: CASSLLGGGNNEQFF. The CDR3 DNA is TGTGCCAGCAGCTTATTGGGTGGGGGAAACAATGAGCAGTTCTTC.

CDR3 DNA: TGTGCCAGCAGCCGGCTGGATAACTATGGCTACACCTTC. Translation gives CASSRLDNYGYTF. This chain uses TRBV5-6 with TRBJ1-2, with D unclear. The CDR3 contains 13 residues. Trimming took off 4 bases at V and 1 base at J, with 8 bases between the two ends. The germline V gene has CDR1 SGHDT and CDR2 YYEEEE.

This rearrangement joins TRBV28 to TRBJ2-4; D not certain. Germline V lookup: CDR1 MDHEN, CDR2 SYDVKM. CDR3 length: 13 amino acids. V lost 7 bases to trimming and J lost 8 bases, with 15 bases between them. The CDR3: CASNLDGEDIQYF. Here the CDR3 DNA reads TGTGCCAGCAATCTCGACGGTGAAGACATTCAGTACTTC.

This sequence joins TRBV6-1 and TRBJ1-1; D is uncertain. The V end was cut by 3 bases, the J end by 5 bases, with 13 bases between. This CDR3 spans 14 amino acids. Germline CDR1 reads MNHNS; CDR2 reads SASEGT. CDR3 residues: CASSDLGGRTEAFF. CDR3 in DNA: TGTGCCAGCAGTGATCTGGGAGGTAGAACTGAAGCTTTCTTT.

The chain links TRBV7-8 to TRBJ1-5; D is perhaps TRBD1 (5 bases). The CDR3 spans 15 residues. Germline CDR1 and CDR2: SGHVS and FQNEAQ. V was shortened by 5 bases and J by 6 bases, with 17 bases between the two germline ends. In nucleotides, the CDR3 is TGTGCCAGCAGCGCGCAGGGATTTGGGCCTCAGCCCCAGCATTTT. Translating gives CASSAQGFGPQPQHF.

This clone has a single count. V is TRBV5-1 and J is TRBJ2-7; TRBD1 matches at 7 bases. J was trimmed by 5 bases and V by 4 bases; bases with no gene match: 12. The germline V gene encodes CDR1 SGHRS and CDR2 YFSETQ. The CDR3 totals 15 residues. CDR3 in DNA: TGCGCCAGCAGCCCAGGTGACAGGGATTTCGACGAGCAGTACTTC. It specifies CASSPGDRDFDEQYF.

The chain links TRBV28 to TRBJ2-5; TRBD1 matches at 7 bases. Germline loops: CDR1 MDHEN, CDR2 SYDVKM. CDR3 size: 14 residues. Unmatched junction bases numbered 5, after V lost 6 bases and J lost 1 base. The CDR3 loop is CASRTGSVQETQYF. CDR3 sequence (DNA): TGTGCCAGCAGGACAGGGAGCGTCCAAGAGACCCAGTACTTC.

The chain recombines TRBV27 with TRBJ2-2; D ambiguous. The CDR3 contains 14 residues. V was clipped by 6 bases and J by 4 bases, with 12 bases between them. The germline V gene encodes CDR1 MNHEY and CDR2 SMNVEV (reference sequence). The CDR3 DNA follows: TGTGCCAGCAGGACGGGCTGGAGCACCGGGGAGCTGTTTTTT. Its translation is CASRTGWSTGELFF.

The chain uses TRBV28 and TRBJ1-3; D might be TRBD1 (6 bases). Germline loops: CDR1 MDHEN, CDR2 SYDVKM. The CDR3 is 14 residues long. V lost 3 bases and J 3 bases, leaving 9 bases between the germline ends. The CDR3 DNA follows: TGTGCCAGCAGTTTGGGGGGCTATGGAAACACCATATATTTT. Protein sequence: CASSLGGYGNTIYF.

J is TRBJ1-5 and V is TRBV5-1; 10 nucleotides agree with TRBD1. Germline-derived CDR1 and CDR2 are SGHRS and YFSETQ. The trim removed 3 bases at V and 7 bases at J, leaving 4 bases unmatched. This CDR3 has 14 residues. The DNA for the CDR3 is TGCGCCAGCAGCTCCGGGACAGGGGCCCAGCCCCAGCATTTT. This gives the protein CASSSGTGAQPQHF. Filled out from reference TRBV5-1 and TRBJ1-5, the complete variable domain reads KAGVTQTPRYLIKTRGQQVTLSCSPISGHRSVSWYQQTPGQGLQFLFEYFSETQRNKGNFPGRFSGRQFSNSRSEMNVSTLELGDSALYLCASSSGTGAQPQHFGDGTRLSIL.

CDR3 protein: CASSQTRAGGPADYNEQFF. The CDR3 DNA reads as TGTGCCAGCAGCCAAACTAGAGCGGGAGGGCCCGCCGATTACAATGAGCAGTTCTTC. The chain links TRBV4-2 to TRBJ2-1, with 10 bases matching TRBD2. Germline CDR1 LGHNA, CDR2 YNFKEQ. Trimming at V came to 2 bases and at J to 4 bases, leaving 14 bases not matched to a gene. The CDR3 is made up of 19 amino acids.

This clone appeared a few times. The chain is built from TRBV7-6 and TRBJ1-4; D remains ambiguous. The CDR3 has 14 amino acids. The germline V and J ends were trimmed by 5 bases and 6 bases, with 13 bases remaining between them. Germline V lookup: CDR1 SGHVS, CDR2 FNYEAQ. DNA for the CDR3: TGTGCCAGCAGCCGGGATACACTTGATGAAAAACTGTTTTTT. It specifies CASSRDTLDEKLFF.

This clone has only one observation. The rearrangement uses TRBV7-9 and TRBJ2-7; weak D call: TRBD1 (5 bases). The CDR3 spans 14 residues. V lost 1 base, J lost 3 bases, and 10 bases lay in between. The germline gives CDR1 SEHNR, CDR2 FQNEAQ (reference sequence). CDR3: CASSLVWGGYEQYF. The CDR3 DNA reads TGTGCCAGCAGCTTAGTATGGGGCGGCTACGAGCAGTACTTC.

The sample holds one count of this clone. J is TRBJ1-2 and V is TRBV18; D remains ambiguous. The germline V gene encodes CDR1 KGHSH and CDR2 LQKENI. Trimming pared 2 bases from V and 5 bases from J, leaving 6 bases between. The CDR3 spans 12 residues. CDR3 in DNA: TGTGCCAGCTCACCAGCAACTTATGGCTACACCTTC. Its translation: CASSPATYGYTF.

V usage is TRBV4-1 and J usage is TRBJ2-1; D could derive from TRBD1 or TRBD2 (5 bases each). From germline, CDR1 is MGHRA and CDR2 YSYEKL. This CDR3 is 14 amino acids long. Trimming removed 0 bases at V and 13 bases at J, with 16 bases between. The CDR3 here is CASSQDEMGPPQFF. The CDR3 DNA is TGCGCCAGCAGCCAAGATGAGATGGGACCTCCTCAGTTCTTC.

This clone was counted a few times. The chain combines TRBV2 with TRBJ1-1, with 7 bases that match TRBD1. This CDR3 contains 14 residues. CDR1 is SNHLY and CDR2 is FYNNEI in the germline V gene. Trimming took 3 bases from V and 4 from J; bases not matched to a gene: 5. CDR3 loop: CASSDEGARTEAFF. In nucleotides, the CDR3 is TGTGCCAGCAGTGATGAGGGGGCGCGCACTGAAGCTTTCTTT.

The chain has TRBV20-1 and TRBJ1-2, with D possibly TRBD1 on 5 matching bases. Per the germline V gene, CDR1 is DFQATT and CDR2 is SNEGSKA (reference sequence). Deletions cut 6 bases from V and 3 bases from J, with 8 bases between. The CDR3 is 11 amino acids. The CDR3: CSAREYYGYTF. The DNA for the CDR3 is TGCAGTGCCAGGGAGTACTATGGCTACACCTTC.